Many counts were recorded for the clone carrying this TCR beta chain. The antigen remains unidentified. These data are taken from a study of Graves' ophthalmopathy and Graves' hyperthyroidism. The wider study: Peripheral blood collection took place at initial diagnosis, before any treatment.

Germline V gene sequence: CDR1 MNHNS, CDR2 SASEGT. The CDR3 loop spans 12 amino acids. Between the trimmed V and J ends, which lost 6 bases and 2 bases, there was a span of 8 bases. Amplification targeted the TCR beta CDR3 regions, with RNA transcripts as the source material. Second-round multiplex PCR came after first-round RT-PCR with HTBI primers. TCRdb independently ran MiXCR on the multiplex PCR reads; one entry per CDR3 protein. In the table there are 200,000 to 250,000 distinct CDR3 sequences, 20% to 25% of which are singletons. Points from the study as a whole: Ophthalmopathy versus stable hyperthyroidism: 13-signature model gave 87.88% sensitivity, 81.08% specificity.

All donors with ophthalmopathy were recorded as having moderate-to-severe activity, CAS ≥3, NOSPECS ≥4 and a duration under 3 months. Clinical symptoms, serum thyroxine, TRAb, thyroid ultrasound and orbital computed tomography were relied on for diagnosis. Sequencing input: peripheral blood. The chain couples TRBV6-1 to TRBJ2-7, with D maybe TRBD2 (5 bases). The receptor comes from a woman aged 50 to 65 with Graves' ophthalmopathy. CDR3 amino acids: CASSQTTYEQYF. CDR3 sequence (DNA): TGTGCCAGCAGCCAGACTACCTACGAGCAGTACTTC.